Following are 11 T cell receptor beta chains from one sample sequenced in a study of control samples from healthy donors and cancer patients. Sequencing used immunoSEQ multiplex PCR; TCRdb keeps in-frame clones, though not all of them. Here the sample spans 150,000 or so clones, roughly 93% being singletons. Sequenced: blood. The receptors originated from a man in his late teens or twenties in good health.

This sequence joins TRBV14 and TRBJ2-2; D unclear. The germline V and J ends were trimmed by 5 bases and 5 bases, with 15 bases remaining between them. CDR1 is SGHDN and CDR2 is FVKESK in the germline V gene. The CDR3 spans 15 residues. The CDR3 DNA is TGTGCCAGCAGCAAATCCTTAGATGGGACCGGGGAGCTGTTTTTT. Translating gives CASSKSLDGTGELFF.

The count of this clone is one. The rearrangement uses TRBV28 and TRBJ2-5, with no clear D. The CDR3 contains 13 residues. Germline V gives CDR1 MDHEN, CDR2 SYDVKM. V was trimmed by 6 bases and J by 1 base, leaving 9 bases between them. CDR3: CASRVTSQETQYF. The CDR3 region has the DNA TGTGCCAGCAGAGTCACTTCCCAAGAGACCCAGTACTTC.

J is TRBJ2-7 and V is TRBV15; no clear D gene. The CDR3 loop spans 15 amino acids. The germline V gene has CDR1 LNHNV and CDR2 YYDKDF (reference sequence). Trimming left V 6 bases short and J 0 bases short, with 15 bases between. The CDR3 DNA follows: TGTGCCACCAGTCCCGAATACACCAGCTCCTACGAGCAGTACTTC. It translates to CATSPEYTSSYEQYF.

The chain uses TRBV2 and TRBJ1-6; TRBD1 matches at 7 bases. Unmatched junction bases numbered 13, after V lost 5 bases and J lost 3 bases. This CDR3 has 18 amino acids. The germline V gene has CDR1 SNHLY and CDR2 FYNNEI. This CDR3 reads CASSSGRGQLFYNSPLHF. The CDR3 nucleotides are TGTGCCAGCAGTTCAGGGAGGGGACAGCTTTTCTATAATTCACCCCTCCACTTT.

The V gene is TRBV21-1, the J gene TRBJ2-7; the table gives TRBD2 as D, unverified against the DNA. TRBV21-1 is a known pseudogene. The CDR3 runs 11 residues. In DNA form, the CDR3 reads TGTGCCAGCAGCCTTTTATACGAGCAGTACTTC. Encoded protein: CASSLLYEQYF.

The sample holds one count of this clone. The chain joins TRBV7-2 to TRBJ2-3; 15 bases match TRBD2. Looked up from germline, CDR1 is SGHTA and CDR2 is FQGNSA. Trimming took 4 bases from V and 9 from J; bases not matched to a gene: 2. The CDR3 contains 14 residues. The CDR3 loop reads CASSSGLAGGTQYF. In nucleotides, the CDR3 is TGTGCCAGCAGCTCGGGACTAGCGGGAGGAACGCAGTATTTT.

The rearrangement links TRBV19 to TRBJ2-1; no clear D gene. CDR1 is LNHDA, CDR2 SQIVND, per germline (reference sequence). The CDR3 extends over 12 amino acids. V was trimmed by 3 bases and J by 6 bases, leaving 6 bases between them. Here the CDR3 reads CASSMVLNEQFF. The CDR3 region has the DNA TGTGCCAGTAGTATGGTACTCAATGAGCAGTTCTTC. The whole variable domain, filled in from reference TRBV19 and TRBJ2-1, reads DGGITQSPKYLFRKEGQNVTLSCEQNLNHDAMYWYRQDPGQGLRLIYYSQIVNDFQKGDIAEGYSVSREKKESFPLTVTSAQKNPTAFYLCASSMVLNEQFFGPGTRLTVL.

V usage is TRBV7-3 and J usage is TRBJ1-1; D ambiguous. Between the trimmed V and J ends, which lost 2 bases and 5 bases, there was a span of 9 bases. CDR3 length: 13 amino acids. Germline V gives CDR1 SGHTA, CDR2 FQGTGA. The CDR3 nucleotides are TGTGCCAGCAGCTTACTACAGCTGACTGAAGCTTTCTTT. It yields the protein CASSLLQLTEAFF.

The chain combines TRBV5-6 with TRBJ1-1; 7 bases align to TRBD1. V was pared by 4 bases and J by 6 bases, with 12 bases of the junction left unmatched. CDR3 length: 15 residues. The germline CDR1 and CDR2 sequences are SGHDT and YYEEEE. The CDR3 reads CASSPGAGGFAEAFF. The DNA for the CDR3 is TGTGCCAGCAGCCCCGGGGCAGGGGGATTTGCTGAAGCTTTCTTT.

The count of this clone is one. V gene TRBV3-1 (or the pseudogene TRBV3-2) combines with J gene TRBJ1-1; unclear D gene. This CDR3 contains 14 residues. Trimming left V 4 bases short and J 4 bases short, with 13 bases between. The germline V gene has CDR1 LGHDT and CDR2 YNNKEL (reference sequence). The CDR3 bases are TGTGCCAGCAGCCCCGGGCAAGAGCCCACTGAAGCTTTCTTT. Amino acid sequence: CASSPGQEPTEAFF.

This rearrangement joins TRBV27 to TRBJ2-7; 8 bases line up with TRBD2. From germline, CDR1 is MNHEY and CDR2 SMNVEV (reference sequence). The junction had 6 bases not matched to a gene; V was cut back by 6 bases and J by 5 bases. CDR3 length equals 13 residues. The CDR3 nucleotides are TGTGCCAGCAGGGCGGGGGGTTTGGACGAGCAGTACTTC. Protein: CASRAGGLDEQYF.